This T cell receptor beta chain was captured by sequencing in a study of control samples from healthy donors and cancer patients. The repertoire was sequenced with immunoSEQ multiplex PCR; TCRdb's copy has only in-frame clones and lacks some. The table has tens of thousands of clones, 65% to 80% seen once; the top ten hold approximately 17%. There are 14 residues in the CDR3. V was trimmed by 5 bases and J by 1 base, leaving 11 bases between them. Germline assignment: CDR1 MDHEN and CDR2 SYDVKM. This clonotype was sampled from a male donor with melanoma. Specimen: formalin-fixed, paraffin-embedded tissue. The chain uses TRBV28 and TRBJ1-2; D may be TRBD1 (6 bases). The CDR3 region has the DNA TGTGCCAGCAGTGGACCAGGGGATAACTATGGCTACACCTTC. Translating gives CASSGPGDNYGYTF.